One and the same sample provided the 17 T cell receptor beta chains below, sequenced in a study of OX40 agonist ivuxolimab in advanced cancers. Here immunoSEQ multiplex PCR was the method, and the copy in TCRdb shows in-frame clones only, minus some. The table includes about 50,000 clones, over 75% detected once. Source: CD4+ or CD8+ T cells sorted from blood, taken in a trial of the OX40 agonist ivuxolimab. The source is an adult with an advanced solid tumor such as melanoma, head and neck, liver or kidney cancer.

V is TRBV7-9 and J is TRBJ2-3; D is ambiguous. The length of the CDR3 is 15 residues. From germline, CDR1 is SEHNR and CDR2 FQNEAQ (reference sequence). V was pared by 5 bases and J by 2 bases, with 14 bases between. The DNA of the CDR3 is TGTGCCAGCAGCCAGTGGGTAGGAAACACAGATACGCAGTATTTT. It encodes CASSQWVGNTDTQYF.

The V gene is TRBV9, the J gene TRBJ2-7, with 7 bases matching TRBD1. CDR3 length: 19 residues. Looked up from germline, CDR1 is SGDLS and CDR2 is YYNGEE. J gave up 4 bases and V 1 base, and 20 bases lay outside the gene matches. CDR3 protein: CASSVPKQDRLYFGYEQYV. The CDR3 nucleotides read TGTGCCAGCAGCGTACCCAAACAGGACAGGTTGTATTTCGGATACGAGCAGTACGTC.

This clone is deemed medium-sized. The V call is TRBV6-5, the J call TRBJ2-1; D not resolved. Germline values: CDR1 MNHEY, CDR2 SVGAGI. The CDR3 runs to 15 residues. V lost 9 bases and J lost 0, with 15 bases in between. CDR3 amino acids: CASRIDVFSYNEQFF. CDR3 sequence (DNA): TGTGCCAGTCGTATAGACGTATTCTCCTACAATGAGCAGTTCTTC.

This chain connects TRBV5-6 to TRBJ2-5; D may match TRBD1 or TRBD2 (5 bases each). Per the germline V gene, CDR1 is SGHDT and CDR2 is YYEEEE. The CDR3 extends over 14 amino acids. Trimming took 1 base from V and 4 from J, leaving 11 bases between them. The CDR3 DNA follows: TGTGCCAGCAGCTTGACAGGTGGGGGAGAGACCCAGTACTTC. Translating it yields CASSLTGGGETQYF.

The rearrangement uses TRBV7-9 and TRBJ1-1, with 7 bases aligning to TRBD1. Germline V gives CDR1 SEHNR, CDR2 FQNEAQ (reference sequence). Unmatched junction bases numbered 4, after V lost 0 bases and J lost 0 bases. There are 16 residues in the CDR3. This chain's CDR3 is CASSLAHRGLNTEAFF. CDR3 in DNA: TGTGCCAGCAGCTTAGCCCACAGGGGACTGAACACTGAAGCTTTCTTT.

The V call is TRBV27, the J call TRBJ2-5; a possible D gene is TRBD1 (6 bases). The J call could be wrong; TRBJ2-7 is a better fit for the DNA end. CDR3 size: 13 residues. Germline loops: CDR1 MNHEY, CDR2 SMNVEV (reference sequence). This CDR3 is CASKMTGSYEQYF. CDR3 coding DNA: TGTGCCAGCAAAATGACAGGTTCCTACGAGCAGTACTTC.

The V gene is TRBV27, the J gene TRBJ2-1; 14 bases map to TRBD2. Germline V gives CDR1 MNHEY, CDR2 SMNVEV (reference sequence). The CDR3 length is 16 residues. After removal of 0 bases from V and 8 bases from J, the junction contained 3 bases not matched to a gene. The CDR3 nucleotides read TGTGCCAGCAGTTTATCGGGGACTAGCGGGAGTCATGAGCAGTTCTTC. This sequence encodes CASSLSGTSGSHEQFF.

CDR3 sequence reads: CASSLVGFTEAFF. CDR3 in DNA: TGCGCCAGCAGCTTGGTAGGGTTCACTGAAGCTTTCTTT. V gene TRBV5-1 combines with J gene TRBJ1-1; the D is unclear. The CDR3 spans 13 residues. The V and J ends lost 0 bases and 4 bases respectively, with 7 bases between them. Per the germline V gene, CDR1 is SGHRS and CDR2 is YFSETQ.

V usage is TRBV11-2 and J usage is TRBJ1-5, with D unclear. CDR3 length: 13 residues. V shed 0 bases and J shed 6 bases, with 6 bases lying between them. Looked up from germline, CDR1 is SGHAT and CDR2 is FQNNGV. CDR3 DNA: TGTGCCAGCAGCTTAGAGCCGGGTCAGCCCCAGCATTTT. It codes for CASSLEPGQPQHF.

The chain employs TRBV6-5 and TRBJ1-2; D unclear. This CDR3 has 14 residues. The germline V gene encodes CDR1 MNHEY and CDR2 SVGAGI. The V gene lost 2 bases and the J gene lost 2 bases, with 9 bases spanning the gap. The CDR3 coding sequence is TGTGCCAGCAGTTACGGCTTATCGAACTATGGCTACACCTTC. Translating it yields CASSYGLSNYGYTF.

The chain links TRBV10-3 to TRBJ2-1; tentative D call: TRBD2 (5 bases). CDR1 and CDR2 (germline): ENHRY, SYGVKD. The CDR3 covers 14 residues. V lost 3 bases, J lost 8 bases, and 14 bases lay in between. CDR3 sequence: CAISDPGGGYEQFF. DNA of the CDR3: TGTGCCATCAGTGACCCCGGCGGAGGCTATGAGCAGTTCTTC.

The rearrangement links TRBV9 to TRBJ2-7, with no clear D. V lost 2 bases, J lost 2 bases, and 8 bases lay in between. The CDR3 runs to 13 residues. From germline, CDR1 is SGDLS and CDR2 YYNGEE. CDR3 bases: TGTGCCAGCAGCGTGGACGTTACCTACGAGCAGTACTTC. The encoded protein is CASSVDVTYEQYF. Drawing the rest from reference TRBV9 and TRBJ2-7, the complete variable domain is DSGVTQTPKHLITATGQRVTLRCSPRSGDLSVYWYQQSLDQGLQFLIQYYNGEERAKGNILERFSAQQFPDLHSELNLSSLELGDSALYFCASSVDVTYEQYFGPGTRLTVT.

This clone was counted a single time. The genes are TRBV7-9 and TRBJ2-1; D not resolved. The CDR3 runs to 12 residues. Germline V gene data show CDR1 as SEHNR and CDR2 as FQNEAQ (reference sequence). V gave up 10 bases and J gave up 1 base, with 8 bases separating them. CDR3 sequence (DNA): TGTGCCATGGACGGTTCCTACAATGAGCAGTTCTTC. Translated: CAMDGSYNEQFF.

The rearrangement joins TRBV9 to TRBJ1-1; TRBD1 matches at 7 bases. The CDR3 has 12 residues. Per germline, CDR1 SGDLS and CDR2 YYNGEE. V shed 3 bases, J shed 5 bases, and the junction held 1 base outside the gene matches. The CDR3 sequence: CASSAGGTEAFF. The CDR3 coding sequence is TGTGCCAGCAGCGCAGGGGGAACTGAAGCTTTCTTT.

The chain joins TRBV27 to TRBJ2-1; 13 positions agree with TRBD2. The ends lost 4 bases at V and 5 bases at J; junction bases unmatched: 2. Germline CDR1 and CDR2: MNHEY and SMNVEV (reference sequence). The CDR3 loop spans 15 amino acids. CDR3 loop: CASSWTSGGHNEQFF. DNA for the CDR3: TGTGCCAGCAGTTGGACTAGCGGGGGTCACAATGAGCAGTTCTTC.

This clone was found once. The rearrangement uses TRBV28 and TRBJ2-1; TRBD1 matches 7 bases. Germline CDR1 reads MDHEN; CDR2 reads SYDVKM. J gave up 1 base and V 7 bases, and 4 bases lay outside the gene matches. The CDR3 has 14 residues. The CDR3 sequence: CASNYRGSYNEQFF. DNA of the CDR3: TGTGCCAGCAATTACAGGGGATCCTACAATGAGCAGTTCTTC.

The CDR3 loop reads CASSSGAGYGYTF. The DNA of the CDR3 is TGTGCCAGCAGTTCGGGGGCGGGCTATGGCTACACCTTC. The rearrangement joins TRBV27 to TRBJ1-2, with a weak D call TRBD1 (6 bases). Per germline, CDR1 MNHEY and CDR2 SMNVEV (reference sequence). V shed 4 bases and J shed 4 bases, with 10 bases lying between them. The length of the CDR3 is 13 residues.